Below, one T cell receptor (beta chain) is given with its context. Its antigen is unknown. The libraries of TRB cDNA were prepared using 5' RACE with UMI labels. TCRdb re-called the 5' RACE reads and gives one entry per CDR3 protein, without DNA. The specimen's table records nearly 110,000 distinct CDR3 sequences. The data were obtained in a study of CXCR3-negative and CXCR3-positive naive CD8 T cells. Per the germline V gene, CDR1 is MNHEY and CDR2 is SVGAGI. CDR3 length equals 16 residues. Naive CD8+ T cells showed a CD45RO-CCR7+CD27+CD95- phenotype. Study outcomes and limitations: More hydrophobic TRB CDR3s occurred in CXCR3-positive than in CXCR3-negative naive cells. Surface CD5 looked about the same in the naive subsets, so the authors worked out TCR strength from TRB CDR3 properties.

This TCR was recovered from a human donor in good health. Some clones in this sample may be carry-over from other donors' samples. Sequences were obtained from naive CXCR3+ CD8+ T cells from blood. Subset defined: CD45RO-CCR7+CD27+CD95- naive CD8+ T cells expressing CXCR3 (TNR3+). The chain uses TRBV6-5 and TRBJ2-2; there is no DNA to check the TCRdb D call of TRBD1. CDR3 amino acids: CASRPFSQGATGELFF.